This T cell receptor beta chain was identified during a study of Ad26.COV2.S vaccination and SARS-CoV-2 variants. Study-wide points: An underestimation of total T cell responses may have resulted from the TCR breadth and depth analyses. Recipients of vaccine and of placebo showed similar breadth of their non-spike TCR repertoires.

Profiled with immunoSEQ multiplex PCR; TCRdb holds only in-frame clones, not every one. The sample shows around 450,000 clones, 90% of them seen only once. CDR3 length: 16 amino acids. Germline loops: CDR1 LNHDA, CDR2 SQIVND (reference sequence). V lost 4 bases and J 0 bases, leaving 13 bases between the germline ends. Stated treatment: some 20 received Ad26.COV2.S at low or high dose, single or two shots; 5 received placebo; per-sample allocation not given. Repertoires come from day 63 after the first vaccine or placebo injection. This adult donor, from Boston, was 18-55 years old. Participants' vaccine, an Ad26 vector, delivered Wuhan-strain SARS-CoV-2 spike. Comments on this clone: The antigen is undetermined.

V gene TRBV19 combines with J gene TRBJ1-5; no clear D. The specimen was peripheral blood, collected in a trial of Ad26.COV2.S vaccine versus placebo. This TCR was sampled from a person aged 18-65 years who received the Ad26.COV2.S COVID-19 vaccine or a placebo. This CDR3 reads CASSKVTGYSNQPQHF. CDR3 nucleotide sequence: TGTGCCAGTAGTAAGGTAACTGGGTATAGCAATCAGCCCCAGCATTTT. The variable domain in full, with the rest retrieved from reference TRBV19 and TRBJ1-5, is DGGITQSPKYLFRKEGQNVTLSCEQNLNHDAMYWYRQDPGQGLRLIYYSQIVNDFQKGDIAEGYSVSREKKESFPLTVTSAQKNPTAFYLCASSKVTGYSNQPQHFGDGTRLSIL.